Listed below are T cell receptor beta chains from one sample, sequenced in a study of blood T cell repertoires in COVID-19. Data came from immunoSEQ multiplex PCR; TCRdb stores just in-frame clones and leaves some out. The table lists tens of thousands of clones, more than 85% of them singletons. The specimen sequenced was peripheral blood. Every receptor here comes from an older man in a cohort sampled during active COVID-19. Both conserved end residues are part of each CDR3. A D gene is named only where the DNA matches it firmly. Only some rows state a clone size, as once, few, many or a class for expanded clones.

j_call | d_call | v_call | clone_size | cdr3_aa | cdr3_nt
TRBJ1-2 | . | TRBV3-1/TRBV3-2 | . | CASSQVVRAGFGYTF | TGTGCCAGCAGCCAAGTAGTCCGAGCGGGGTTTGGCTACACCTTC
TRBJ1-5 | TRBD1 | TRBV18 | . | CASSPFAGTGDLYSNQPQHF | TGTGCCAGCTCACCTTTTGCCGGGACAGGGGACCTCTATAGCAATCAGCCCCAGCATTTT
TRBJ2-6 | . | TRBV19 | . | CASRKVGQRSSGANVLTF | TGTGCCAGTAGGAAAGTTGGACAGAGGTCCTCTGGGGCCAACGTCCTGACTTTC
TRBJ1-1 | . | TRBV5-1 | once | CASSLQGGNTEAFF | TGCGCCAGCAGCCTACAGGGTGGGAACACTGAAGCTTTCTTT
TRBJ2-1 | . | TRBV2 | . | CASSSRTGHENEQFF | TGTGCCAGCAGTTCTCGGACGGGACATGAGAATGAGCAGTTCTTC
TRBJ2-7 | . | TRBV4-2 | few | CASSQEPQVLGEQYF | TGTGCCAGCAGCCAAGAGCCACAGGTCTTAGGCGAGCAGTACTTC
TRBJ2-6 | TRBD1 | TRBV2 | . | CASSSDRAGANVLTF | TGTGCCAGCAGTTCGGACAGGGCTGGGGCCAACGTCCTGACTTTC
TRBJ2-1 | . | TRBV3-1/TRBV3-2 | . | CASSLYSYNEQFF | TGTGCCAGCAGCCTCTACTCCTACAATGAGCAGTTCTTC
TRBJ1-5 | TRBD1 | TRBV29-1 | few | CSAKDGQGNQPQHF | TGCAGCGCCAAGGATGGACAGGGCAATCAGCCCCAGCATTTT
TRBJ2-1 | TRBD2 | TRBV5-8 | once | CASSTGLAGGGEQFF | TGTGCCAGCAGCACGGGACTAGCGGGAGGGGGTGAGCAGTTCTTC
TRBJ2-4 | . | TRBV30 | . | CAWRTGAGPKYF | TGTGCCTGGAGGACCGGAGCAGGGCCTAAGTACTTC
TRBJ2-1 | TRBD2 | TRBV14 | . | CASSLLAGGPAYNEQFF | TGTGCCAGCAGCCTACTAGCGGGGGGGCCCGCCTACAATGAGCAGTTCTTC
TRBJ2-2 | . | TRBV5-1 | . | CASSLDRTRANTGELFF | TGCGCCAGCAGCTTGGACAGGACCCGCGCGAACACCGGGGAGCTGTTTTTT
TRBJ2-7 | TRBD2 | TRBV3-1/TRBV3-2 | . | CASSRKLAEEQYF | TGTGCCAGCAGCCGCAAACTAGCGGAGGAGCAGTACTTC
TRBJ2-1 | . | TRBV7-3 | . | CASSPNRGSNNEQFF | TGTGCCAGCAGCCCTAACCGCGGTTCCAACAATGAGCAGTTCTTC
TRBJ2-7 | TRBD2 | TRBV5-1 | . | CASSVGLAGGPGSYEQYF | TGCGCCAGCAGCGTGGGACTAGCGGGCGGTCCAGGGTCCTACGAGCAGTACTTC
TRBJ2-7 | . | TRBV19 | . | CASRTGGGGEQYF | TGTGCCAGTAGAACCGGAGGCGGCGGAGAGCAGTACTTC
TRBJ1-1 | . | TRBV6-4 | . | CASSEQGGVLTEAFF | TGTGCCAGCAGTGAACAAGGGGGAGTCCTTACTGAAGCTTTCTTT
TRBJ1-6 | . | TRBV6-6 | . | CASSLRGDNSPLHF | TGTGCCAGCAGTCTCAGGGGCGATAATTCACCCCTCCACTTT
TRBJ2-2 | TRBD1 | TRBV19 | . | CASSNPGQRTGELFF | TGTGCCAGTAGTAACCCGGGACAGAGAACCGGGGAGCTGTTTTTT
TRBJ1-6 | . | TRBV12-3/TRBV12-4 | . | CASSYTENSPLHF | TGTGCCAGCAGCTACACAGAGAATTCACCCCTCCACTTT
TRBJ1-5 | . | TRBV7-2 | . | CASSRDGVQPQHF | TGTGCCAGCAGCCGCGACGGGGTACAGCCCCAGCATTTT
TRBJ1-6 | . | TRBV6-5 | . | CASSYSSRGNSPLHF | TGTGCCAGCAGTTACTCGAGCAGAGGCAATTCACCCCTCCACTTT
TRBJ1-2 | . | TRBV6-6 | . | CATTLRTQTNYGYTF | TGTGCCACTACCCTCCGGACACAAACCAACTATGGCTACACCTTC
TRBJ2-1 | TRBD2 | TRBV3-1/TRBV3-2 | . | CASSRFGLAGNNEQFF | TGTGCCAGCAGCCGATTCGGACTAGCGGGAAACAATGAGCAGTTCTTC
TRBJ1-4 | . | TRBV7-8 | . | CASSPTATNEKLFF | TGTGCCAGCAGCCCCACAGCAACTAATGAAAAACTGTTTTTT
TRBJ1-4 | TRBD1 | TRBV5-1 | few | CASSPGTGPNEKLFF | TGCGCCAGCAGCCCCGGGACAGGACCTAATGAAAAACTGTTTTTT
TRBJ2-7 | TRBD1 | TRBV19 | few | CASSISRGQGYNEQYF | TGTGCCAGTAGTATCAGCCGCGGACAGGGGTACAACGAGCAGTACTTC
TRBJ2-7 | TRBD2 | TRBV10-3 | . | CATGDYYEQYF | TGTGCCACCGGGGACTACTACGAGCAGTACTTC
TRBJ2-7 | . | TRBV1 | . | CTSSPGGHEQYF | TGCACCAGCAGCCCCGGGGGTCACGAGCAGTACTTC
TRBJ2-7 | TRBD2 | TRBV18 | once | CASSPSPGGEQYF | TGTGCCAGCTCACCATCTCCGGGAGGGGAGCAGTACTTC
TRBJ2-1 | . | TRBV12-3/TRBV12-4 | . | CASSFGRENEQFF | TGTGCCAGCAGCTTTGGGAGAGAGAATGAGCAGTTCTTC
TRBJ1-4 | . | TRBV5-6 | . | CASSLDGVVSTNEKLFF | TGTGCCAGCAGCTTGGACGGGGTAGTGTCAACTAATGAAAAACTGTTTTTT
TRBJ2-1 | . | TRBV6-5 | . | CASRTGIAYNEQFF | TGTGCCAGCAGGACCGGGATAGCCTACAATGAGCAGTTCTTC
TRBJ1-1 | . | TRBV6-5 | . | CASSYVSGNTEAFF | TGTGCCAGCAGTTACGTATCAGGGAACACTGAAGCTTTCTTT
TRBJ1-2 | . | TRBV5-4 | . | CASSQAGPSNYGYTF | TGTGCCAGCAGCCAGGCAGGTCCTTCTAACTATGGCTACACCTTC
TRBJ1-3 | . | TRBV9 | . | CASSETGLSGNTIYF | TGTGCCAGCAGCGAAACAGGGTTGTCTGGAAACACCATATATTTT
TRBJ1-1 | TRBD1 | TRBV9 | . | CASSARTGGGTEAFF | TGTGCCAGCAGCGCCCGGACAGGGGGCGGCACTGAAGCTTTCTTT
TRBJ2-7 | . | TRBV5-4 | . | CASSLVGGSRYF | TGTGCCAGCAGCTTGGTTGGTGGGAGTCGGTACTTC
TRBJ1-2 | TRBD1 | TRBV2 | . | CASSERETGYLYGYTF | TGTGCCAGCAGTGAACGGGAGACAGGGTACCTCTATGGCTACACCTTC
TRBJ1-1 | . | TRBV2 | . | CASSDDGGDTEAFF | TGTGCCAGCAGTGACGACGGAGGGGACACTGAAGCTTTCTTT
TRBJ2-7 | TRBD2 | TRBV4-1 | . | CASSHLTSGRYEQYF | TGCGCCAGCAGCCACTTGACTAGCGGGAGGTACGAGCAGTACTTC
TRBJ1-1 | . | TRBV29-1 | once | CSVRGNTEAFF | TGCAGCGTTCGGGGGAACACTGAAGCTTTCTTT
TRBJ2-7 | TRBD1 | TRBV19 | . | CASSEVGQAYEQYF | TGTGCCAGTAGTGAAGTGGGACAGGCCTACGAGCAGTACTTC
TRBJ1-6 | . | TRBV18 | . | CASQPPSSSYNSPLHF | TGTGCCAGCCAACCACCGTCTAGCTCCTATAATTCACCCCTCCACTTT
TRBJ2-7 | TRBD1 | TRBV19 | . | CASSPPDRGFYEQYF | TGTGCCAGTAGTCCTCCCGACAGGGGCTTCTACGAGCAGTACTTC
TRBJ1-6 | TRBD1 | TRBV2 | . | CASSAGQYNSPLHF | TGTGCCAGCAGCGCGGGACAGTATAATTCACCCCTCCACTTT
TRBJ1-2 | TRBD1 | TRBV3-1/TRBV3-2 | . | CASSQDSGTANYGYTF | TGTGCCAGCAGCCAAGATTCGGGGACAGCTAACTATGGCTACACCTTC
TRBJ1-2 | TRBD1 | TRBV29-1 | few | CSVEGSRDRVNYGYTF | TGCAGCGTTGAGGGGTCCCGGGACAGGGTTAACTATGGCTACACCTTC
TRBJ1-6 | . | TRBV6-5 | . | CASSYFGGGGNSPLHF | TGTGCCAGCAGTTACTTCGGTGGGGGAGGTAATTCACCCCTCCACTTT
TRBJ2-2 | . | TRBV6-5 | . | CASSYGSISRELFF | TGTGCCAGCAGTTACGGTTCTATATCGAGGGAGCTGTTTTTT
TRBJ2-1 | TRBD2 | TRBV5-1 | . | CASSLGRERPYNEQFF | TGCGCCAGCAGCTTGGGGCGGGAGCGACCCTACAATGAGCAGTTCTTC
TRBJ2-5 | TRBD2 | TRBV18 | . | CASSPPGLALETQYF | TGTGCCAGCTCACCACCGGGACTAGCCCTAGAGACCCAGTACTTC
TRBJ1-1 | . | TRBV29-1 | . | CSVGTGTPEAFF | TGCAGCGTTGGAACAGGGACGCCTGAAGCTTTCTTT
TRBJ1-2 | TRBD1 | TRBV5-4 | . | CASSLRDSNYGYTF | TGTGCCAGCAGCTTAAGGGACAGCAACTATGGCTACACCTTC
TRBJ2-7 | TRBD1 | TRBV5-4 | . | CASSLGDRSYEQYF | TGTGCCAGCAGCTTGGGGGACAGATCCTACGAGCAGTACTTC
TRBJ1-6 | . | TRBV30 | . | CAWSVQGSPLHF | TGTGCCTGGAGTGTACAGGGTTCACCCCTCCACTTT
TRBJ2-1 | . | TRBV5-6 | once | CASSRQQNEQFF | TGTGCCAGCAGCCGACAGCAAAATGAGCAGTTCTTC
TRBJ2-4 | TRBD2 | TRBV15 | once | CATSREGTSGSWVKNIQYF | TGTGCCACCAGCAGAGAGGGGACTAGCGGGAGTTGGGTCAAAAACATTCAGTACTTC
TRBJ2-2 | . | TRBV18 | . | CASSRSRDTGELFF | TGTGCCAGCTCACGGAGCAGAGACACCGGGGAGCTGTTTTTT